These 24 T cell receptor beta chains originate from one sample sequenced in a study of blood T cells in healthy people across ages. PCR was performed a second time for roughly 6 to 12 cycles using a sample-barcoded 5' primer and a J-beta primer mix. TCRdb re-derived calls from the 5' RACE reads in MiXCR, one entry per CDR3 protein. The data contain more than 1,000,000 distinct CDR3 sequences, less than 25% of them singletons. These same records also appear under a second study, on T cells of mothers and their children.

The material sequenced was blood. These receptors were obtained from a girl between 2 and 10 years old in good health.

The CDR3 protein is CGAPGLTNEKLFF. CDR3 nucleotides: TGTGGCGCGCCTGGGTTAACTAATGAAAAACTGTTTTTT. The chain joins TRBV2 to TRBJ1-4; D is uncertain. This CDR3 contains 13 residues. Germline V gene data show CDR1 as SNHLY and CDR2 as FYNNEI.

This clonotype was seen a few times. The chain carries TRBV6-4 and TRBJ2-3; the D gene is possibly TRBD1 (6 bases). Trimming took off 0 bases at V and 6 bases at J, with 10 bases between the two ends. This CDR3 region has 14 residues. Per the germline V gene, CDR1 is MRHNA and CDR2 is SNTAGT. CDR3 protein: CASSDSKRGDTQYF. The CDR3 region has the DNA TGTGCCAGCAGTGACTCTAAAAGGGGGGATACGCAGTATTTT.

The V gene is TRBV5-1, the J gene TRBJ2-1; D is possibly TRBD1 (6 bases). CDR1 and CDR2 from the germline V gene are SGHRS and YFSETQ. Between the trimmed V and J ends, which lost 2 bases and 2 bases, there was a span of 17 bases. This CDR3 is 17 amino acids long. The DNA for the CDR3 is TGCGCCAGCAGCTTCCTAACAGCAGGGGCCCCCTACAATGAGCAGTTCTTC. Translation gives CASSFLTAGAPYNEQFF.

As concerns this clonotype: One end of the junction fails to match germline, which may point to a read error. The chain recombines TRBV7-7 with TRBJ2-5; TRBD1 matches 7 bases. CDR3 length: 14 residues. Germline V CDR1 and CDR2: SSHAT, FNYEAQ (reference sequence). This CDR3 is CASSLSGGDETQYF. CDR3 nucleotides: TGTGCTAGCAGCTTATCAGGGGGTGACGAGACCCAGTACTTC. The full variable domain, rest sourced from reference TRBV7-7 and TRBJ2-5, is GAGVSQSPRYKVTKRGQDVTLRCDPISSHATLYWYQQALGQGPEFLTYFNYEAQPDKSGLPSDRFSAERPEGSISTLTIQRTEQRDSAMYRCASSLSGGDETQYFGPGTRLLVL.

The J gene is TRBJ1-5, the V gene TRBV20-1, with 8 bases identical to TRBD1. The J call may be wrong; the DNA end is better matched by TRBJ2-3. CDR1 is DFQATT, CDR2 SNEGSKA, per germline (reference sequence). This CDR3 region has 14 residues. In nucleotides, the CDR3 is TGCAGTGCTAGAGAGGCAGGGGGCTATCAGCCCCAGTATTTT. Residues: CSAREAGGYQPQYF.

This clonotype appeared a few times. V gene TRBV2 combines with J gene TRBJ1-2; 9 bases line up with TRBD1. The CDR3 is made up of 15 amino acids. J gave up 4 bases and V 0 bases, and 3 bases lay outside the gene matches. CDR1 is SNHLY, CDR2 FYNNEI, per germline. CDR3 nucleotides: TGTGCCAGCAGTGAAGCGACAGGGGGAGTCTATGGCTACACCTTC. The encoded protein is CASSEATGGVYGYTF.

This clonotype has just a few counts. The chain combines TRBV29-1 with TRBJ2-7, with TRBD1 identical over 7 bases. CDR1 SQVTM and CDR2 ANQGSEA come from the germline V gene. V lost 4 bases, J lost 3 bases, and 3 bases stayed unmatched. The CDR3 sequence is 12 residues long. The CDR3 sequence is CSVVGTVYEQYF. The CDR3, as DNA: TGCAGCGTTGTAGGGACAGTCTACGAGCAGTACTTC.

The chain joins TRBV21-1 to TRBJ2-2; the table's TRBD1 call for D was not verified on the DNA. TRBV21-1 represents a pseudogene. CDR3 length: 20 residues. The CDR3 loop reads CASSTKWGTGRLLNTGELFF. CDR3 nucleotides: TGTGCCAGCAGCACCAAATGGGGGACAGGCCGCTTACTGAACACCGGGGAGCTGTTTTTT.

The chain employs TRBV29-1 and TRBJ2-7; 8 nucleotides agree with TRBD2. The CDR3 sequence is 13 residues long. With V trimmed by 6 bases and J by 4 bases, 8 bases remained unmatched. The germline V gene encodes CDR1 SQVTM and CDR2 ANQGSEA. The CDR3 loop is CSVQAGDGYEQYF. In nucleotides, the CDR3 is TGCAGCGTCCAAGCGGGAGATGGTTACGAGCAGTACTTC.

This clonotype was recorded a few times. The gene calls are TRBV18 and TRBJ1-5; 7 positions agree with TRBD1. Germline V gene data show CDR1 as KGHSH and CDR2 as LQKENI. Unmatched junction bases numbered 6, after V lost 3 bases and J lost 7 bases. The CDR3 runs to 14 residues. The chain's CDR3 is CASSPSRGNQPQHF. As DNA, the CDR3 is TGTGCCAGCTCACCGAGCAGGGGGAACCAGCCCCAGCATTTT.

The J gene is TRBJ1-1, the V gene TRBV28; 8 bases line up with TRBD1. The CDR3 spans 12 residues. Germline V gene data show CDR1 as MDHEN and CDR2 as SYDVKM. V shed 6 bases and J 10 bases; nucleotides not matched to a gene: 7. The chain's CDR3 is CASSRQGLRAFF. CDR3 in DNA: TGTGCCAGCAGCAGACAGGGGCTCAGAGCTTTCTTT. The complete variable domain, with remaining parts taken from reference TRBV28 and TRBJ1-1, reads DVKVTQSSRYLVKRTGEKVFLECVQDMDHENMFWYRQDPGLGLRLIYFSYDVKMKEKGDIPEGYSVSREKKERFSLILESASTNQTSMYLCASSRQGLRAFFGQGTRLTVV.

This clonotype showed up just a few times. For the CDR3, the DNA is TGCGCCAGCAGCTTGGGGCGGAAGCTGAATCAGCCCCAGCATTTT. Residues: CASSLGRKLNQPQHF. V is TRBV5-1 and J is TRBJ1-5; D is unresolved. Trimming shortened V by 0 bases and J by 4 bases, and 11 bases separated the two germline ends. This CDR3 is built from 15 residues. Germline V gene data show CDR1 as SGHRS and CDR2 as YFSETQ.

V and J are TRBV5-1 and TRBJ2-3; 7 nucleotides agree with TRBD2. The CDR3 is 14 residues long. From germline, CDR1 is SGHRS and CDR2 YFSETQ. V gave up 3 bases and J gave up 2 bases; unmatched junction bases: 3. The CDR3 nucleotides are TGCGCCAGCAGCTCAGGGACTATCACAGATACGCAGTATTTT. Protein product: CASSSGTITDTQYF.

This chain connects TRBV18 to TRBJ1-4; D call uncertain. V was clipped by 2 bases and J by 12 bases, with 19 bases between them. Germline V gene data show CDR1 as KGHSH and CDR2 as LQKENI. This CDR3 has 15 residues. CDR3 amino acids: CASSPNQAVTGELFF. CDR3 sequence (DNA): TGTGCCAGCTCACCAAACCAAGCGGTGACCGGGGAACTGTTTTTT.

A few counts support this clonotype. The chain employs TRBV12-3 or TRBV12-4 and TRBJ2-1; D is possibly TRBD1 or TRBD2 (5 bases each). With 3 bases removed from V and 5 bases from J, the gap between germline ends came to 8 bases. The CDR3 covers 13 residues. The CDR3 DNA sequence: TGTGCCAGCAGTTTTCAGGGAGACAATGAGCAGTTCTTC. Its translation is CASSFQGDNEQFF.

There are many counts of this clonotype. The chain uses TRBV7-9 and TRBJ1-1, with no clear D. V lost 0 bases, J lost 8 bases, and 4 bases lay in between. This CDR3 spans 11 amino acids. Germline lookup yields CDR1 SEHNR and CDR2 FQNEAQ (reference sequence). As DNA, the CDR3 is TGTGCCAGCAGCTTAGCCCCGGAAGCTTTCTTT. It yields the protein CASSLAPEAFF.

V and J are TRBV14 and TRBJ2-1; D is unresolved. The germline gives CDR1 SGHDN, CDR2 FVKESK. Trimming removed 10 bases from V and 2 bases from J, with 15 bases in between. CDR3 length equals 14 residues. The CDR3 nucleotides read TGTGCCACCGACTTATTTGGGACCTACAATGAGCAGTTCTTC. Its protein is CATDLFGTYNEQFF.

The chain joins TRBV25-1 to TRBJ1-1; possibly TRBD1 for D (5 bases). V dropped 6 bases and J dropped 1 base, with 12 bases sitting between them. Germline CDR1 is MGHDK and CDR2 is SYGVNS. This CDR3 contains 14 residues. The DNA for the CDR3 is TGTGCCAGCAGACCTTATACAGGGAACACTGAAGCTTTCTTT. It codes for CASRPYTGNTEAFF.

This sequence joins TRBV12-3 or TRBV12-4 and TRBJ2-5; the D gene is possibly TRBD1 (7 bases). The DNA end lines up better with TRBJ2-7; the J call may be wrong. The CDR3 is made up of 15 amino acids. The CDR3 coding sequence is TGTGCCAGCTTATGGGCTTCAGGGGGGTCCAACGAGCAGTACTTC. Its protein is CASLWASGGSNEQYF.

The chain couples TRBV4-1 to TRBJ2-7; 11 bases fit TRBD2. Trimming at V came to 1 base and at J to 0 bases, leaving 5 bases not matched to a gene. CDR3 size: 17 residues. Germline V gene data show CDR1 as MGHRA and CDR2 as YSYEKL. The CDR3 DNA reads TGCGCCAGCAGCCAAGTCCCGGGACTAGCGGCCTCCTACGAGCAGTACTTC. Translating it yields CASSQVPGLAASYEQYF.

This rearrangement joins TRBV7-3 to TRBJ2-5, with D uncertain. The DNA end is more similar to TRBJ2-1, so the J call may be wrong. This CDR3 has 13 residues. CDR1 SGHTA and CDR2 FQGTGA come from the germline V gene. The DNA of the CDR3 is TGTGCCAGCAGCGCCGAGGTGGGCGCTGAGCAGTTCTTC. This encodes CASSAEVGAEQFF.

A few counts support this clonotype. The gene calls are TRBV29-1 and TRBJ2-1; D unclear. The CDR3 totals 10 residues. Germline loops: CDR1 SQVTM, CDR2 ANQGSEA. CDR3 sequence reads: CSVERNEQFF. The CDR3 DNA is TGCAGTGTAGAGAGGAATGAGCAGTTCTTC.

The J gene is TRBJ2-7, the V gene TRBV11-2; 10 bases map to TRBD1. The CDR3 extends over 15 amino acids. Germline V CDR1 and CDR2: SGHAT, FQNNGV. V lost 4 bases to trimming and J lost 0 bases; unmatched junction nucleotides: 3. DNA for the CDR3: TGTGCCAGCAGCTCGGGACAGGGGATCTCCTACGAGCAGTACTTC. Translation: CASSSGQGISYEQYF.

V usage is TRBV28 and J usage is TRBJ2-5; possibly TRBD2 for D (6 bases). The DNA matches TRBJ2-7 better at its end, which makes the J call doubtful. CDR1 and CDR2 from the germline V gene are MDHEN and SYDVKM. This CDR3 spans 13 amino acids. CDR3 protein: CASGSSVSYEQYF. The CDR3 nucleotides read TGTGCCAGCGGCTCTAGCGTCTCCTACGAGCAGTACTTC.